A few counts support the clone carrying this TCR beta chain. The data were obtained in a study of cytomegalovirus exposure and HLA in healthy donors. The PCR contained 60 Vbeta and 13 Jbeta primers. The method was immunoSEQ multiplex PCR; TCRdb's version includes in-frame clones alone and lacks a portion of them. This sample has 90,000 to 130,000 clones; around 84% occur once, and the top ten carry over 20%. Likely unrecorded immune exposures existed in these nominally healthy donors. Trimming shortened V by 5 bases and J by 5 bases, and 15 bases separated the two germline ends. Per germline, CDR1 MGHDK and CDR2 SYGVNS. The CDR3 is 14 residues long.

The chain combines TRBV25-1 with TRBJ2-5; D call uncertain. The TCR sequence derives from a man aged 25 to 45 in good health and CMV-seropositive. Sequencing was performed on PBMCs. The DNA for the CDR3 is TGTGCCAGCAGTCCTACAGAAGTTTTGGAGACCCAGTACTTC. Translated: CASSPTEVLETQYF.